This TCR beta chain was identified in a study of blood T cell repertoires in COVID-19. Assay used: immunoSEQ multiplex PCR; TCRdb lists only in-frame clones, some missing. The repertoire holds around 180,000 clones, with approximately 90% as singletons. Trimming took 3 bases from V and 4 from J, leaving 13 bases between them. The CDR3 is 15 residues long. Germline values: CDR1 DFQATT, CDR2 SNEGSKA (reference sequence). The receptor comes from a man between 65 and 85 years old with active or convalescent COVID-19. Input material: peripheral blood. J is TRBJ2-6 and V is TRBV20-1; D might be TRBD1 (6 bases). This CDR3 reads CSASIWGRGANVLTF. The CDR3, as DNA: TGCAGTGCTAGTATTTGGGGGCGCGGGGCCAACGTCCTGACTTTC.